This T cell receptor (beta chain) was retrieved from a study of CD8 T cells in ankylosing spondylitis. Points from the study as a whole: Certain motif variants had earlier been reported in reactive arthritis synovial fluid and blood. Apparently characteristic of ankylosing spondylitis blood was a TCR beta motif (roughly eight highly homologous variants). According to the report, clones linked to the disease were significantly enriched in matched synovial fluid samples taken from ankylosing spondylitis patients.

In this sample, this clonotype turned up many times. Its antigen is unknown. Using quantitative 5'-RACE with molecular barcodes, the authors made TCR beta libraries. TCRdb re-called the 5' RACE reads through MiXCR, storing one row per CDR3 protein. The repertoire holds 50,000 to 65,000 distinct CDR3 sequences, with less than 8.5% as singletons. Germline loops: CDR1 SGHVS, CDR2 FQNEAQ. With 3 bases clipped from V and 3 bases from J, the junction kept 6 bases outside the gene matches. The length of the CDR3 is 16 residues. The TCR originated in a female donor with ankylosing spondylitis or in good health (not recorded which). V gene TRBV7-8 combines with J gene TRBJ2-1; 9 nucleotides agree with TRBD2. The specimen sequenced was blood, either unsorted or a sorted T cell fraction (not recorded which). CDR3 loop: CASSFISGGRYNEQFF. The CDR3 DNA is TGTGCCAGCAGCTTTATAAGCGGGGGGCGCTACAATGAGCAGTTCTTC.